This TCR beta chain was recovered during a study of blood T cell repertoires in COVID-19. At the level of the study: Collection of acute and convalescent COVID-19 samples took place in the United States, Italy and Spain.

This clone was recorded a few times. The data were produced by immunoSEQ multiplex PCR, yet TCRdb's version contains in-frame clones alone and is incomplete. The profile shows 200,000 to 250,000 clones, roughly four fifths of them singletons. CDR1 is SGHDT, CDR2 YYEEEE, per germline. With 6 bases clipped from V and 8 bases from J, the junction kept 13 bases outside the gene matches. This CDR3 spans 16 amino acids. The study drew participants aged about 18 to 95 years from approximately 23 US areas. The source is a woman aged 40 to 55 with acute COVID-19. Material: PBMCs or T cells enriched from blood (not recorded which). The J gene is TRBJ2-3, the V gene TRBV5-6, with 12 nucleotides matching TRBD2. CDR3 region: CASNPDTSGGRGTQYF. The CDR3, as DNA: TGTGCCAGCAACCCCGACACTAGCGGGGGGCGTGGTACGCAGTATTTT.